This TCR beta chain stems from a study of blood T cell repertoires in COVID-19. About the study: In each case, the material was cDNA or gDNA derived from T cells, B-cell-depleted T cells, or PBMCs.

CDR1 is KGHSH and CDR2 is LQKENI in the germline V gene. V shed 0 bases, J shed 2 bases, and the junction held 2 bases outside the gene matches. The CDR3 length is 17 residues. Assay: immunoSEQ multiplex PCR; the TCRdb copy retains only in-frame clones and omits some. The sample has more than 150,000 clones; approximately 80% are singletons. This sequence joins TRBV18 and TRBJ1-6; TRBD1 agrees at 9 bases. Material for sequencing was PBMCs or T cells enriched from blood (not recorded which). The sequence was obtained from a man aged 45-65 years who had recovered from COVID-19. DNA of the CDR3: TGTGCCAGCTCACCACCTAGGACAGGGGCCTATAATTCACCCCTCCACTTT. This sequence encodes CASSPPRTGAYNSPLHF.